Detailed here is one T cell receptor beta chain. Clones were read by immunoSEQ multiplex PCR, and TCRdb kept only the in-frame ones, dropping some. This sample has 80,000 or so clones, with roughly 98% found just once. These data are taken from a study of technical replicates of blood from several donors. This CDR3 has 15 amino acids. Trimming pared 1 base from V and 0 bases from J, leaving 12 bases between. Looked up from germline, CDR1 is GTSNPN and CDR2 is SVGIG (reference sequence). Sequences were obtained from T cells isolated from PBMCs. The chain combines TRBV30 with TRBJ2-5; TRBD1 might be the D (6 bases). The clonotype was recovered from a human donor in good health. The CDR3 loop is CAWSALDRNQETQYF. CDR3 in DNA: TGTGCCTGGAGTGCCCTGGACAGAAACCAAGAGACCCAGTACTTC.